This T cell receptor beta chain emerged from a study of T-cell reconstitution after alpha-beta-depleted transplantation in children. V lost 1 base and J lost 5, with 9 bases in between. Germline CDR1 is MGHRA and CDR2 is YSYEKL. CDR3 length: 13 residues. This clonotype was counted between two and nine times. Construction of the TCRbeta library involved unique molecular identifiers. One entry per CDR3 protein results from TCRdb running MiXCR on the PCR reads. The sample has a few hundred thousand distinct CDR3 sequences, about 9.3% seen once; the top ten hold approximately 2.3%. The sequencing used PBMCs from the stem cell graft donor, collected from the stem cell graft. The TCR was taken from a human donor who donated a stem cell graft to a child with acute lymphoblastic leukemia. V usage is TRBV4-1 and J usage is TRBJ2-7; D is undetermined. The CDR3 DNA reads TGCGCCAGCAGCCAAGGGATAGCTGACGAGCAGTACTTC. This sequence encodes CASSQGIADEQYF.